This TCR beta chain was documented in a study of CD8+ T cells in alopecia areata (dated by TCRdb to 2017 to 2018). Context from the whole study: The treated patients took part in an open-label pilot trial in which moderate-to-severe alopecia areata was treated with oral tofacitinib at 5 to 10 mg twice daily. In humans, TCRbeta sequencing was performed on scalp tissue and on sorted CD4+ and CD8+ peripheral blood T cells from healthy controls and from patients with patchy or totalis/universalis alopecia areata. RNA came from the PAXgene miRNA kit for fixed scalp, the miRNeasy kit for PBMCs, and the RNeasy kit for mouse skin. Patients received tofacitinib for 6 to 18 months and were then followed off drug for 6 months to check for delayed response and recurrence. Biopsies were taken from tofacitinib-treated patients at baseline and at 4 and 24 weeks of treatment, and a later scalp biopsy was taken in several of the tofacitinib-treated patients. For the treated patients, the SALT score, which quantifies what percentage of scalp surface area is affected, served as the measure of disease severity. Scalp clonality was compared among normal scalp (n=4), patchy alopecia areata scalp (n=8), and alopecia totalis/universalis scalp (n=8). TCRbeta CDR3 regions were amplified by immunoSEQ multiplex PCR using 35 Vbeta forward and 13 Jbeta reverse primers. High-throughput TCRbeta sequencing was used to examine T cell clonal expansion in alopecia areata in both the C3H/HeJ mouse model and human patients. On the study overall, not on this receptor specifically: During tofacitinib treatment, many expanded lesional clones remained in scalp and blood, and this persistence may partly explain relapse after treatment is stopped. Higher clonality and more expanded CD8+ clones were observed in lesional scalp than in normal scalp, particularly in alopecia totalis/universalis, a finding suggestive of antigenic drive. Tofacitinib significantly decreased scalp clonality and the number of expanded CD8+ clones among the top 100 scalp clones. Scalp TCR repertoire analysis is complicated because resident alphabeta T cells in normal human skin are also sequenced, whereas mouse skin is dominated by gammadelta T cells. TCR sequences shared between patients were less clear than in mice, possibly partly because of HLA diversity in the patient population. Because the treated cohort was small and included a single nonresponder, larger studies are needed to assess links between baseline CD8+ expansion and response.

Relative to germline, V is 5 bases shorter and J is 1 base shorter, with 14 bases between their ends. CDR1 and CDR2, looked up from the germline V gene (reference sequence), are PRHDT and FYEKMQ. Its CDR3 holds 16 amino acids, cysteine through phenylalanine. The only DNA kept is the CDR3, 48 bases in frame from the first base. Comment on this clone: Its antigen is still unknown. The input lacks base qualities; no much larger clone sits a single base away.

Read against the paper, the sample's time point label means: around 26 weeks on oral tofacitinib. The label giving this sample's treatment or condition can be read as: oral pan-JAK inhibitor, 5-10 mg twice daily. Lesional scalp punch biopsies and peripheral blood were collected from alopecia areata patients. PBMCs were isolated by density centrifugation and stained for CD3, CD4 and CD8, and CD4+ and CD8+ T cells were sorted on a FACSAria. Library construction relied on the immunoSEQ multiplex PCR assay. RNA was extracted from all samples and reverse transcribed into cDNA as template for TCR sequencing. SuperScript III was used for first-strand cDNA synthesis, primed with a 2:1 mix of oligo-dT and random hexamers. Amplification bias was assessed with a synthetic immune receptor repertoire, and residual bias was removed computationally. In the authors' own workflow: Raw reads were preprocessed for error removal, and CDR3 was defined according to IMGT conventions as running from the conserved cysteine to phenylalanine. To get clonality, Shannon entropy was normalized by log2 of the number of productive unique TCRs and the result was subtracted from 1. CD4 or CD8 identity of scalp clones was inferred by cross-referencing scalp TCRbeta sequences with sorted blood CD4 and CD8 repertoires. TCRdb mirrors the immuneACCESS table, restricted to in-frame sequences. Some clones are absent from its copies; in checked studies, under half trace to an unresolved V gene, and the reason for the others is unknown. V and J calls and clone size are those listed in that table; D and trimming were worked out from the DNA. The sample data list more than 90,000 clones, and around 50% of these were observed just once. The ten largest clonotypes hold over 9% of the sample.

The receptor chain draws on TRBV13 and TRBJ1-4; D gene: possibly TRBD1, on 6 matching bases. This TCR derives from a human donor with alopecia areata. Sequences were derived from CD8+ T cells sorted from blood, sampled at week 24, from a patient treated with tofacitinib. The DNA sequence reads TGTGCCAGCAGCGTCAGGGGACTTCGAACTAATGAAAAACTGTTTTTT. This translates into CASSVRGLRTNEKLFF.